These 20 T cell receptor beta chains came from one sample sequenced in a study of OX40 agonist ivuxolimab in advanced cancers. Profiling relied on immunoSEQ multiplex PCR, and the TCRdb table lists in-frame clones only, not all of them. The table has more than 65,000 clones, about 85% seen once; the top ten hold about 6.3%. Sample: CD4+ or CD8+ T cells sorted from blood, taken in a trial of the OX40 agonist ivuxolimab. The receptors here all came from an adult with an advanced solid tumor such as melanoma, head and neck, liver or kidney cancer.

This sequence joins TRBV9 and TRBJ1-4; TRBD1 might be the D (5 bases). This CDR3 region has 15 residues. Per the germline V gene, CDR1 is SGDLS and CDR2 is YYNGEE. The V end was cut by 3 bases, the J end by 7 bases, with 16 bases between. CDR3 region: CASSASGTPLEKLFF. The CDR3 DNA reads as TGTGCCAGCAGCGCGAGCGGGACTCCCCTTGAAAAACTGTTTTTT.

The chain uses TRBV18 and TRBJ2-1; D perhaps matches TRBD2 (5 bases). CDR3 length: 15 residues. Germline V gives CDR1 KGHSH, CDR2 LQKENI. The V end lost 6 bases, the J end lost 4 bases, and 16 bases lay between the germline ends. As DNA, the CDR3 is TGTGCCAGCTCCTCCGGCGGGCTAGTTTACAATGAGCAGTTCTTC. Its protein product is CASSSGGLVYNEQFF.

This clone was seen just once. CDR3 DNA: TGCGCCAGCAGTCAGGGTCAGGGGGGCTACACCTTC. Its translation is CASSQGQGGYTF. The V gene is TRBV23-1, the J gene TRBJ1-2; weak D call: TRBD1 (6 bases). TRBV23-1 is recorded as an ORF, its role being uncertain. Trimming removed 3 bases at V and 8 bases at J, with 10 bases between. The CDR3 length is 12 residues.

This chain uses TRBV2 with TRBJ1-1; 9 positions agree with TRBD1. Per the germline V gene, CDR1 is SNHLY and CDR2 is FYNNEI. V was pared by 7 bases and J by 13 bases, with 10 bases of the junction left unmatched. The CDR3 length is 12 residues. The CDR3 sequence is CASTGTGSSIFF. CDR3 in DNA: TGTGCCAGCACCGGGACAGGGTCTAGTATTTTCTTT.

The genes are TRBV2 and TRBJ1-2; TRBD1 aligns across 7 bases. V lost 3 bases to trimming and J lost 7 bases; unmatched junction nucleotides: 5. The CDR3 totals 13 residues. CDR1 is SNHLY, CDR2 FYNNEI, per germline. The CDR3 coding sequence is TGTGCCAGCAGTGAGGAGGGGGCGAGTGGCTACACCTTC. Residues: CASSEEGASGYTF.

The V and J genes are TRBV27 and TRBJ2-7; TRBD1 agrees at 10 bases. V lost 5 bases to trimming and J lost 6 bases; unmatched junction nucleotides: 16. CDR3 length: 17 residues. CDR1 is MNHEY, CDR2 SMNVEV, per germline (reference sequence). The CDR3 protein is CASSLLRDRGQGLEQYF. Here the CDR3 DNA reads TGTGCCAGCAGTCTACTCCGGGACAGGGGTCAGGGGCTCGAGCAGTACTTC.

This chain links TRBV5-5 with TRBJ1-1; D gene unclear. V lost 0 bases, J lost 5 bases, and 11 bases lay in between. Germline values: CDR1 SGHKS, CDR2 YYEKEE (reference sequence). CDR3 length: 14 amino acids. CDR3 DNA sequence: TGTGCCAGCAGCTTGGCCTGGGCAGATACTGAAGCTTTCTTT. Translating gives CASSLAWADTEAFF. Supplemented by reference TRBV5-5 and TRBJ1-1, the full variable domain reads DAGVTQSPTHLIKTRGQQVTLRCSPISGHKSVSWYQQVLGQGPQFIFQYYEKEERGRGNFPDRFSARQFPNYSSELNVNALLLGDSALYLCASSLAWADTEAFFGQGTRLTVV.

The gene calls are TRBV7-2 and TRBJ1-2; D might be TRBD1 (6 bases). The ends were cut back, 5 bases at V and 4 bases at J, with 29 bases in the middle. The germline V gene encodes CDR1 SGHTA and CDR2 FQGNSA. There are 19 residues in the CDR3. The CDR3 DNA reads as TGTGCCAGCAGCCCTTCTCCAAAGTTGGAGGGGGGCGCTTTCTATGGCTACACCTTC. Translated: CASSPSPKLEGGAFYGYTF.

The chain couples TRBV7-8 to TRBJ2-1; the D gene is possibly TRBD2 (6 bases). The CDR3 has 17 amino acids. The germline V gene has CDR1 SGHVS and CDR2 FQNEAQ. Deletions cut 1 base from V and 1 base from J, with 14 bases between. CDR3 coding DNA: TGTGCCAGCAGCTTAGTCGGGAGACTGGTTTCCTACAATGAGCAGTTCTTC. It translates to CASSLVGRLVSYNEQFF. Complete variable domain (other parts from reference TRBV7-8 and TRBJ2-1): GAGVSQSPRYKVAKRGQDVALRCDPISGHVSLFWYQQALGQGPEFLTYFQNEAQLDKSGLPSDRFFAERPEGSVSTLKIQRTQQEDSAVYLCASSLVGRLVSYNEQFFGPGTRLTVL.

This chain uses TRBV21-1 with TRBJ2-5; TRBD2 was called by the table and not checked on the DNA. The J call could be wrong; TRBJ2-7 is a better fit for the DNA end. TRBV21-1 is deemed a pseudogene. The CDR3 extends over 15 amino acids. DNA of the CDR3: TGTGCCAGCAGCAGGGATGTTCGGGGGACCTACGAGCAGTACTTC. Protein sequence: CASSRDVRGTYEQYF.

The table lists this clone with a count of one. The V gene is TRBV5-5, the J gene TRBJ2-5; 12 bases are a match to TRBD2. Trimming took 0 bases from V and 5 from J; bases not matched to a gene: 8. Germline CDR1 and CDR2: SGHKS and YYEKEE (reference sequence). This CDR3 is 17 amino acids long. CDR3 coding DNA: TGTGCCAGCAGCTTGGGGACTAGCGGGACCCCCCGGGAGACCCAGTACTTC. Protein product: CASSLGTSGTPRETQYF.

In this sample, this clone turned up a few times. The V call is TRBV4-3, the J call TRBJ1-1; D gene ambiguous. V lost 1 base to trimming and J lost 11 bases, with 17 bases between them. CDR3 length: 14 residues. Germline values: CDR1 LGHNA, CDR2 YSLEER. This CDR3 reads CASSQATHLPGAFF. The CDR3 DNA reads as TGCGCCAGCAGCCAAGCCACCCATTTACCGGGGGCTTTCTTT.

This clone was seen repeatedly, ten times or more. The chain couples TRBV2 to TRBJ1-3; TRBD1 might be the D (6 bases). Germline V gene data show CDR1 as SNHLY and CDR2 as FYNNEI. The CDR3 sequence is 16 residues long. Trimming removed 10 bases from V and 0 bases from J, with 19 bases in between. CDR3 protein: CAIRKGGSNSGNTIYF. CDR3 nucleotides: TGTGCCATAAGGAAGGGGGGGTCCAACTCTGGAAACACCATATATTTT.

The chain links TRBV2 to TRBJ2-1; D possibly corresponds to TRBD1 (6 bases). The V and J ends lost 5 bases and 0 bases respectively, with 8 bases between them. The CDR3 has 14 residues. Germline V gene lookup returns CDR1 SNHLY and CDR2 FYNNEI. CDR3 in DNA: TGTGCCAGCAGTAGAGGGGGCTCCTACAATGAGCAGTTCTTC. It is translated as CASSRGGSYNEQFF.

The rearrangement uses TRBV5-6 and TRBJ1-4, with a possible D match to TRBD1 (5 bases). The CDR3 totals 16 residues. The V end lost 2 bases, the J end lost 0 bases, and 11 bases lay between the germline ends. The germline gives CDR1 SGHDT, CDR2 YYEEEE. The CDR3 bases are TGTGCCAGCAGCTTTACCGACAGAGCAACTAATGAAAAACTGTTTTTT. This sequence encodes CASSFTDRATNEKLFF.

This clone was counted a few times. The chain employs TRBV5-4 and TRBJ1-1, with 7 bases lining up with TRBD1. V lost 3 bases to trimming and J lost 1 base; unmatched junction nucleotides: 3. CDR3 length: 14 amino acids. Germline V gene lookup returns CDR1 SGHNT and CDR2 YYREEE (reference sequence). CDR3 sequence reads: CASSSGQRNTEAFF. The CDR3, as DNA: TGTGCCAGCAGCTCGGGACAGCGGAACACTGAAGCTTTCTTT.

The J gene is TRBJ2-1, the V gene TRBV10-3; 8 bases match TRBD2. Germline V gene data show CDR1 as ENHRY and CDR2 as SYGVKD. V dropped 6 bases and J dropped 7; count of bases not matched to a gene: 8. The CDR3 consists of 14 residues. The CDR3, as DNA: TGTGCCATCAGACGGGAGGGCCATAAGAATGAGCAGTTCTTC. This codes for CAIRREGHKNEQFF.

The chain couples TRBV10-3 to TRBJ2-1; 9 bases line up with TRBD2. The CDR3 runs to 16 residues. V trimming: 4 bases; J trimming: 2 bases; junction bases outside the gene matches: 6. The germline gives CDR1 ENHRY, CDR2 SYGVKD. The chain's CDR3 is CAISGERGATYNEQFF. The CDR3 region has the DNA TGTGCCATCAGTGGAGAGCGGGGGGCGACCTACAATGAGCAGTTCTTC.

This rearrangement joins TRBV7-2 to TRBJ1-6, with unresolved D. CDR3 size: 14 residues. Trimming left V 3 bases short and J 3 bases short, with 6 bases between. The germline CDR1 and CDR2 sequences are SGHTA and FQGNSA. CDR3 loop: CASSFAGYNSPLHF. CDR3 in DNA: TGTGCCAGCAGCTTCGCCGGCTATAATTCACCCCTCCACTTT.

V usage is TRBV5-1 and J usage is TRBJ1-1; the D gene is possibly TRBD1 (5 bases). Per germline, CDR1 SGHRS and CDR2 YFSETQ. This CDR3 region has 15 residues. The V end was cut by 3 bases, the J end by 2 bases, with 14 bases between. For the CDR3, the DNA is TGCGCCAGCAGCTCTTACCTAACAGGTAACACTGAAGCTTTCTTT. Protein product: CASSSYLTGNTEAFF.